Listed here are 2 T cell receptor beta chains from one sample, sequenced in a study of blood T cell repertoires in COVID-19. TCRdb keeps only in-frame clones here, not all; method: immunoSEQ multiplex PCR. The sample shows about 230,000 clones, around 83% of them seen only once. Sequences were obtained from peripheral blood. The receptors stem from a man aged 40-50 years with acute or convalescent COVID-19.

The V and J genes are TRBV2 and TRBJ1-5; 10 bases agree with TRBD1. The CDR3 totals 18 residues. V lost 5 bases to trimming and J lost 4 bases; unmatched junction nucleotides: 14. CDR1 and CDR2 from the germline V gene are SNHLY and FYNNEI. The CDR3 DNA sequence: TGTGCCAGCAGTCCAAGGGACAGGGGAAGTGCCTATAATCAGCCCCAGCATTTT. Its protein is CASSPRDRGSAYNQPQHF.

The CDR3 loop is CASSLVRGQSSYEQYF. The CDR3 DNA reads TGTGCCAGCAGCTTAGTCCGAGGACAAAGCTCCTACGAGCAGTACTTC. J is TRBJ2-7 and V is TRBV11-2; possibly TRBD1 for D (5 bases). Germline V gene sequence: CDR1 SGHAT, CDR2 FQNNGV. CDR3 length equals 16 residues. V lost 1 base, J lost 0 bases, and 13 bases lay in between.